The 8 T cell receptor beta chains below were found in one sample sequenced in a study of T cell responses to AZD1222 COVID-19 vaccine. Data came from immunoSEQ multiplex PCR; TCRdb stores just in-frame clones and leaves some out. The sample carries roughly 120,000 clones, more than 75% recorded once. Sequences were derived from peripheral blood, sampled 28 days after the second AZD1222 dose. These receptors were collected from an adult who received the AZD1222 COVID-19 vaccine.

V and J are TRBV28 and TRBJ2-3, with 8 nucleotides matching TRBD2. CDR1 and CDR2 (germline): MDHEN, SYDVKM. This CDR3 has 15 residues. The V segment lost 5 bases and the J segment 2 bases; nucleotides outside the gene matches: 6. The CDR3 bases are TGTGCCAGCAGTGGGTTAGCGGGATACACAGATACGCAGTATTTT. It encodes CASSGLAGYTDTQYF.

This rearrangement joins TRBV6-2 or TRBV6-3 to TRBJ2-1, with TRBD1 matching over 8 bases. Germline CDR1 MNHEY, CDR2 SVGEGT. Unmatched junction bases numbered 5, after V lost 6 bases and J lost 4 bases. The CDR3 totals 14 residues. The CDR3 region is CASSKDRGYNEQFF. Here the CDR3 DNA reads TGTGCCAGCAGCAAAGACAGGGGTTACAATGAGCAGTTCTTC.

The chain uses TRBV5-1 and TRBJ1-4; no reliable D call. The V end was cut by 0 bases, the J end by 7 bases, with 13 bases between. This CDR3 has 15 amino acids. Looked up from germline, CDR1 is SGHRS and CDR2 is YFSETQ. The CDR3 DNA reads TGCGCCAGCAGCTTGGGCTCCAGGCGGGGTGAAAAACTGTTTTTT. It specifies CASSLGSRRGEKLFF.

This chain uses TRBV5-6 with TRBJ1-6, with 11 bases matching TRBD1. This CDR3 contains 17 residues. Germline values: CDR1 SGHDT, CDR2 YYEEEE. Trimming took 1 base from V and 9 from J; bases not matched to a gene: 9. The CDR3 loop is CASSLTVGQGASSPLHF. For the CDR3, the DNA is TGTGCCAGCAGCTTGACCGTCGGACAGGGGGCAAGTTCACCCCTCCACTTT.

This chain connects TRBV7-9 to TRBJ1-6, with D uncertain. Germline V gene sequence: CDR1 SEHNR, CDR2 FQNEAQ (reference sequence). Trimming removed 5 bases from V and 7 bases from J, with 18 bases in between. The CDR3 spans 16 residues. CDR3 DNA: TGTGCCAGCAGCCCACCGGGGAGGGCCGGGAATTCACCCCTCCACTTT. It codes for CASSPPGRAGNSPLHF.

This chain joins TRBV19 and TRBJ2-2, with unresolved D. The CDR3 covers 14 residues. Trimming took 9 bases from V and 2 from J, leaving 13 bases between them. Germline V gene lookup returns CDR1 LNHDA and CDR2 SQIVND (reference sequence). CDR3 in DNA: TGTGCCAGCCTGGCCGCTAGAAACACCGGGGAGCTGTTTTTT. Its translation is CASLAARNTGELFF.

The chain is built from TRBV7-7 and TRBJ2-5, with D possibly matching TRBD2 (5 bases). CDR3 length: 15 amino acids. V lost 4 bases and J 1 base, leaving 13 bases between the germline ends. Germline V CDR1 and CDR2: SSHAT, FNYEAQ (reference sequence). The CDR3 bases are TGTGCCAGCAGCTCGGCGGGCGGCGGCCAAGAGACCCAGTACTTC. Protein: CASSSAGGGQETQYF.

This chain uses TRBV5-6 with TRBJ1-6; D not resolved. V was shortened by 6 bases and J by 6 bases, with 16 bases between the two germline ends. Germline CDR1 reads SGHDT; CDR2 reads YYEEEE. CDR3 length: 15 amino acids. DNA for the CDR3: TGTGCCAGCAAATTATCCCCAGATACTAATTCACCCCTCCACTTT. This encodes CASKLSPDTNSPLHF.